One sample yielded the 10 T cell receptor beta chains listed below, sequenced in a study of shared clonotypes between healthy human individuals. Clones were sequenced by immunoSEQ multiplex PCR, and TCRdb holds only the in-frame ones, with some missing. This table has some 2 million clones, 85% to 95% appearing once. Sequences were obtained from naive CD4+ T cells sorted from blood. Subset here: CD45RA+ positively selected. The receptors stem from a man aged 18 to 29 in good health.

The V gene is TRBV9, the J gene TRBJ1-1; maybe TRBD1 (6 bases). The germline CDR1 and CDR2 sequences are SGDLS and YYNGEE. CDR3 length equals 14 residues. The V and J ends lost 5 bases and 4 bases respectively, with 15 bases between them. This CDR3 reads CASSEDSETTEAFF. Here the CDR3 DNA reads TGTGCCAGCAGTGAGGACAGCGAGACCACTGAAGCTTTCTTT.

The chain recombines TRBV5-1 with TRBJ1-2, with TRBD1 identical over 8 bases. CDR3 length equals 14 residues. CDR1 is SGHRS and CDR2 is YFSETQ in the germline V gene. Losses at the gene ends were 4 bases for V and 5 bases for J; bases not matched to a gene: 7. The chain's CDR3 is CASSVGTGGYGYTF. The CDR3 coding sequence is TGCGCCAGCAGCGTCGGGACAGGCGGGTATGGCTACACCTTC.

This chain uses TRBV5-4 with TRBJ2-1; a weak D match, TRBD2 (6 bases). Germline values: CDR1 SGHNT, CDR2 YYREEE (reference sequence). The CDR3 runs 14 residues. Trimming pared 0 bases from V and 5 bases from J, leaving 9 bases between. CDR3 residues: CASSLGGANNEQFF. CDR3 sequence (DNA): TGTGCCAGCAGCTTGGGCGGGGCGAACAATGAGCAGTTCTTC. Full variable domain (remainder filled in from reference TRBV5-4 and TRBJ2-1): ETGVTQSPTHLIKTRGQQVTLRCSSQSGHNTVSWYQQALGQGPQFIFQYYREEENGRGNFPPRFSGLQFPNYSSELNVNALELDDSALYLCASSLGGANNEQFFGPGTRLTVL.

The rearrangement uses TRBV5-4 and TRBJ1-4; 11 nucleotides agree with TRBD1. In germline, CDR1 is SGHNT, CDR2 YYREEE (reference sequence). The CDR3 has 15 amino acids. V lost 3 bases, J lost 7 bases, and 5 bases stayed unmatched. For the CDR3, the DNA is TGTGCCAGCAGCTACGGACAGGGGGCGCGTGAAAAACTGTTTTTT. As protein: CASSYGQGAREKLFF.

V gene TRBV10-1 combines with J gene TRBJ2-2; no definite D call. CDR3 length: 15 residues. The V end lost 4 bases, the J end lost 3 bases, and 12 bases lay between the germline ends. Germline V lookup: CDR1 WNHNN, CDR2 SYGVQD (reference sequence). This CDR3 is CASSVGMKDTGELFF. CDR3 DNA sequence: TGCGCCAGCAGTGTGGGGATGAAGGACACCGGGGAGCTGTTTTTT.

The count of this clone is one. The genes are TRBV7-9 and TRBJ2-3; 8 bases are shared with TRBD2. CDR1 is SEHNR and CDR2 is FQNEAQ in the germline V gene (reference sequence). With V trimmed by 10 bases and J by 4 bases, 16 bases remained unmatched. The length of the CDR3 is 16 residues. This CDR3 reads CANEGVREGPPDTQYF. The CDR3 DNA reads as TGTGCCAACGAGGGGGTCCGGGAGGGCCCCCCAGATACGCAGTATTTT.

In DNA form, the CDR3 reads TGCGCCAGCAGCTTGGCGGGACTCGGCTCAAAACTGTTTTTT. This translates into CASSLAGLGSKLFF. V usage is TRBV5-1 and J usage is TRBJ1-4, with D perhaps matching TRBD1 (5 bases). Looked up from germline, CDR1 is SGHRS and CDR2 is YFSETQ. This CDR3 spans 14 amino acids. V lost 0 bases to trimming and J lost 10 bases, with 13 bases between them.

The chain is built from TRBV19 and TRBJ2-1; TRBD2 matches at 11 bases. The J segment lost 4 bases and the V segment lost 4 bases, leaving 6 bases of the junction unmatched. The CDR3 spans 16 residues. The germline V gene encodes CDR1 LNHDA and CDR2 SQIVND (reference sequence). The DNA for the CDR3 is TGTGCCAGTAGTAAGACTAGCGGGAAGATATACAATGAGCAGTTCTTC. It is translated as CASSKTSGKIYNEQFF. Combining the CDR3 with reference TRBV19 and TRBJ2-1 gives the whole variable domain DGGITQSPKYLFRKEGQNVTLSCEQNLNHDAMYWYRQDPGQGLRLIYYSQIVNDFQKGDIAEGYSVSREKKESFPLTVTSAQKNPTAFYLCASSKTSGKIYNEQFFGPGTRLTVL.

With regard to this clone: One end of the junction fails to match germline, which may point to a read error. Other DNA sequences in the sample encode the same CDR3. This sequence joins TRBV6-5 and TRBJ2-7; D uncertain. Germline V CDR1 and CDR2: MNHEY, SVGAGI. This CDR3 has 15 amino acids. The CDR3 is CASSYSRAGPYEQYF. CDR3 nucleotides: TGTGCTAGCAGTTACTCGCGCGCCGGTCCCTACGAGCAGTACTTC.

The chain recombines TRBV10-3 with TRBJ1-6, with 7 positions matching TRBD1. The germline CDR1 and CDR2 sequences are ENHRY and SYGVKD. V shed 7 bases and J 7 bases; nucleotides not matched to a gene: 7. There are 14 residues in the CDR3. The CDR3 DNA follows: TGTGCCATCAAGGCCTCAGGGGGAAATTCACCCCTCCACTTT. This sequence encodes CAIKASGGNSPLHF.